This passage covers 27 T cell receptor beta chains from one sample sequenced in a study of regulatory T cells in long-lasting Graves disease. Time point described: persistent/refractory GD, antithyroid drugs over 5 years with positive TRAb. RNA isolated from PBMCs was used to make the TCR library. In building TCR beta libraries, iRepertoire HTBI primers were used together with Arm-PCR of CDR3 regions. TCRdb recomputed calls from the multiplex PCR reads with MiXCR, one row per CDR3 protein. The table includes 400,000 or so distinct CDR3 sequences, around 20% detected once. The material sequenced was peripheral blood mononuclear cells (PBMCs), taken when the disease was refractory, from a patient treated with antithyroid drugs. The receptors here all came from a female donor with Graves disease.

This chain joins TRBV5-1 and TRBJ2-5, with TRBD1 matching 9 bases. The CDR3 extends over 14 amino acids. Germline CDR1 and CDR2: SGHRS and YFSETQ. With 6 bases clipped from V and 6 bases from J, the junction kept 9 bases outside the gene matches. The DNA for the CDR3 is TGCGCCAGCAACCCGGGACAGGGCGTAAAGACCCAGTACTTC. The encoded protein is CASNPGQGVKTQYF.

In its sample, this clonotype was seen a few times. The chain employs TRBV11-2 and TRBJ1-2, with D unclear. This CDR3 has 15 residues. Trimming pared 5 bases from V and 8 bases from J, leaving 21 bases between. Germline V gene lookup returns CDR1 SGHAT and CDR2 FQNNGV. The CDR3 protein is CASSVRGVYPSGYTF. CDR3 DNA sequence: TGTGCCAGCAGCGTTCGCGGGGTGTATCCCTCCGGCTACACCTTC.

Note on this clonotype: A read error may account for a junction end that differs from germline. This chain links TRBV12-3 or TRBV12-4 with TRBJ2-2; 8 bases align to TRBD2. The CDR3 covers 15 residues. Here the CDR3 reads CASSSGGGGTGELSF. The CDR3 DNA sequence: TGTGCCAGCAGTTCCGGGGGGGGAGGCACCGGGGAGCTGTCTTTT.

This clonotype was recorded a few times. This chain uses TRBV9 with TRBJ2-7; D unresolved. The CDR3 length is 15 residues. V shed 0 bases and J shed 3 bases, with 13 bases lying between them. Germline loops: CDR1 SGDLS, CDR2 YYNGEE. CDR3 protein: CASSVEAADLYEQYF. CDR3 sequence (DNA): TGTGCCAGCAGCGTAGAGGCGGCAGATCTCTACGAGCAGTACTTC.

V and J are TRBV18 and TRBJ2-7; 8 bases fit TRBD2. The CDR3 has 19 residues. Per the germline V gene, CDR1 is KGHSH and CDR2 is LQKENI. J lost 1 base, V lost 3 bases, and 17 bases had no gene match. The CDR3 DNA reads TGTGCCAGCTCACCCCCTGGGAGCGGGAGAGCCTCGTTGTCCTACGAGCAGTACTTC. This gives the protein CASSPPGSGRASLSYEQYF. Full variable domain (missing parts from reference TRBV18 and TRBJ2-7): NAGVMQNPRHLVRRRGQEARLRCSPMKGHSHVYWYRQLPEEGLKFMVYLQKENIIDESGMPKERFSAEFPKEGPSILRIQQVVRGDSAAYFCASSPPGSGRASLSYEQYFGPGTRLTVT.

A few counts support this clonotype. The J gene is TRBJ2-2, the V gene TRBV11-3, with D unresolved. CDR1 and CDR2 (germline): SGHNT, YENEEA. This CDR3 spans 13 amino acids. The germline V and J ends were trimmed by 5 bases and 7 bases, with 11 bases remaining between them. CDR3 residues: CASSRIIGGELFF. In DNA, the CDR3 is TGTGCCAGCAGCAGGATAATAGGCGGGGAGCTGTTTTTT.

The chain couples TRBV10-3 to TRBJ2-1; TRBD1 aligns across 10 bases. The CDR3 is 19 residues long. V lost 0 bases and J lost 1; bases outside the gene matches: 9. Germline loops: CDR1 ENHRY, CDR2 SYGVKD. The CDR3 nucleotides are TGTGCCATCAGTGAGTCCGGGGGGGGGGACAGGGGATCCTACAATGAGCAGTTCTTC. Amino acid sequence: CAISESGGGDRGSYNEQFF.

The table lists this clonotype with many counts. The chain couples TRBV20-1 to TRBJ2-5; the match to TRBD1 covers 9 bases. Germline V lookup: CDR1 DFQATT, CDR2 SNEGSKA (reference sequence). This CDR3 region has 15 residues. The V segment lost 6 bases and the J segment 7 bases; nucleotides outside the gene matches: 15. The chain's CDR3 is CSAPRSGTGSATQYF. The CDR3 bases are TGCAGTGCACCCCGATCCGGGACAGGGTCTGCGACCCAGTACTTC.

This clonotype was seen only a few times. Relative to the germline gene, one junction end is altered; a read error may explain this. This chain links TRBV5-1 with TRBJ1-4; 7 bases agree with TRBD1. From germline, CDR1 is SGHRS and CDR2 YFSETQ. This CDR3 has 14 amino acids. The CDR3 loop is CASNLGFTGDKLFF. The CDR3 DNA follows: TGCGCCAGCAACTTGGGTTTCACAGGGGACAAACTGTTTTTT.

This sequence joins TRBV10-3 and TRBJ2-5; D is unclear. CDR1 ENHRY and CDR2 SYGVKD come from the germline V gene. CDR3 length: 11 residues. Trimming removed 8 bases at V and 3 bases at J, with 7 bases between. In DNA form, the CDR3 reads TGTGCCATCGCAAGTGAAGAGACCCAGTACTTC. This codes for CAIASEETQYF.

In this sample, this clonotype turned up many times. CDR3 sequence (DNA): TGTGCCAGCAGGCGAATTAAGGGGCCGCGAGAAAAACTGTTTTTT. It is translated as CASRRIKGPREKLFF. J is TRBJ1-4 and V is TRBV11-2; possibly TRBD1 for D (5 bases). This CDR3 is 15 amino acids long. CDR1 is SGHAT, CDR2 FQNNGV, per germline. V lost 6 bases to trimming and J lost 8 bases, with 19 bases between them.

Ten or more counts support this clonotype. CDR3 region: CASGTRTHSGNTIYF. The CDR3 nucleotides are TGTGCCAGCGGTACGAGGACTCACTCTGGAAACACCATATATTTT. The chain has TRBV28 and TRBJ1-3; the D is unclear. Trimming left V 8 bases short and J 0 bases short, with 14 bases between. CDR3 size: 15 residues. Germline CDR1 and CDR2: MDHEN and SYDVKM. Complete variable domain (other parts from reference TRBV28 and TRBJ1-3): DVKVTQSSRYLVKRTGEKVFLECVQDMDHENMFWYRQDPGLGLRLIYFSYDVKMKEKGDIPEGYSVSREKKERFSLILESASTNQTSMYLCASGTRTHSGNTIYFGEGSWLTVV.

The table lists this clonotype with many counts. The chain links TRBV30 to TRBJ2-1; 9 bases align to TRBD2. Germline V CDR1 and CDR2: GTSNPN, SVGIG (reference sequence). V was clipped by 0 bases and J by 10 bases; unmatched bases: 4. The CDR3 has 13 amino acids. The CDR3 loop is CAWSVLAGDEQFF. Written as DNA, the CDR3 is TGTGCCTGGAGTGTCTTAGCGGGAGACGAGCAGTTCTTC.

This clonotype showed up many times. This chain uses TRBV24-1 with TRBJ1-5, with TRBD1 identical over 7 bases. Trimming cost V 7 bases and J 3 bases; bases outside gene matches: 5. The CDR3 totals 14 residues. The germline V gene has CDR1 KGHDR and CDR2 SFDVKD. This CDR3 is CATSGQEINQPQHF. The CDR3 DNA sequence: TGTGCCACCAGCGGACAGGAGATCAATCAGCCCCAGCATTTT.

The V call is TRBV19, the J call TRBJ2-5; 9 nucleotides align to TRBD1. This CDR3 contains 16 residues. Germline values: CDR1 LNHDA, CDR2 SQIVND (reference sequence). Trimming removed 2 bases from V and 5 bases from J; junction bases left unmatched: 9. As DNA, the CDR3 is TGTGCCAGTAGTATACGTCAGACAGGGGGTCGGGAGACCCAGTACTTC. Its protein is CASSIRQTGGRETQYF.

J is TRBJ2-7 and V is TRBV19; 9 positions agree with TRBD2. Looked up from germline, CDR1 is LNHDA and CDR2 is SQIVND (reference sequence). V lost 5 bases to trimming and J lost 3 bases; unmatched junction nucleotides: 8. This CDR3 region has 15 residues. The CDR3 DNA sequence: TGTGCCAGTAGTCTTCGTAATAGCGGGGGCTACGAGCAGTACTTC. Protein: CASSLRNSGGYEQYF.

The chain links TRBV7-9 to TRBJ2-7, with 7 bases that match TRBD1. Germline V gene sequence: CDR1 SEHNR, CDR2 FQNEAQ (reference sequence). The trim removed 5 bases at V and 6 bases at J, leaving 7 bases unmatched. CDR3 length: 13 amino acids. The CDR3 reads CASSTQTGSEQYF. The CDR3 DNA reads TGTGCCAGCAGCACCCAGACAGGGTCCGAGCAGTACTTC.

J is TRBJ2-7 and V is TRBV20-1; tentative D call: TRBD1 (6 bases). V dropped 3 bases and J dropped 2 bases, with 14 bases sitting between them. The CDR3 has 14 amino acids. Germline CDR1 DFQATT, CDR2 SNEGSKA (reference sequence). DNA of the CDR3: TGCAGTGCTAGGAAGGGGGAGCCCCCCTACGAGCAGTACTTC. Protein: CSARKGEPPYEQYF.

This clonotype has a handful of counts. The CDR3 nucleotides read TGTGCCAGCAGCTGGACTAGCGGGGAGCAGTACTTC. This encodes CASSWTSGEQYF. The chain links TRBV28 to TRBJ2-7; 11 positions agree with TRBD2. This CDR3 has 12 residues. Trimming at V came to 6 bases and at J to 7 bases, leaving 2 bases not matched to a gene. Germline V gives CDR1 MDHEN, CDR2 SYDVKM.

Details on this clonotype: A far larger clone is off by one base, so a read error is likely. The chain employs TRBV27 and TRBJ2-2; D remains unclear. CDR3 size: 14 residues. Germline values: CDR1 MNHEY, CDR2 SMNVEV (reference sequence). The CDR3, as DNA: TGTGCCAGCGGTTTATCGCTAAACACCGGGGAGCTGTTTTTT. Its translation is CASGLSLNTGELFF.

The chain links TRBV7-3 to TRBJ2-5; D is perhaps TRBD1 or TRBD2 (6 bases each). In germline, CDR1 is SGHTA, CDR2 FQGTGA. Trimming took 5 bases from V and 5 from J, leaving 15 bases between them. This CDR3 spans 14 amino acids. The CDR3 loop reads CASSPGARPETQYF. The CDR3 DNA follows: TGTGCCAGCAGCCCGGGGGCACGACCGGAGACCCAGTACTTC.

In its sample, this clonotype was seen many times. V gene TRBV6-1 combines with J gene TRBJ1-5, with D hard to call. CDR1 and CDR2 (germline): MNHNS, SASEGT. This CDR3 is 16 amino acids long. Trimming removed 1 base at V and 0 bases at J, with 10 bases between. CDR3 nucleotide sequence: TGTGCCAGCAGTGAAGGTACAGTCGATAGCAATCAGCCCCAGCATTTT. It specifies CASSEGTVDSNQPQHF.

CDR3 residues: CASSLTGAGGYLGRRETQYF. The DNA for the CDR3 is TGTGCCAGCAGCTTAACGGGAGCGGGAGGGTACCTCGGAAGGAGAGAGACCCAGTACTTC. The chain uses TRBV7-3 and TRBJ2-5, with TRBD2 matching 10 bases. CDR3 length: 20 residues. Germline CDR1 and CDR2: SGHTA and FQGTGA. Trimming removed 0 bases from V and 4 bases from J; junction bases left unmatched: 17.

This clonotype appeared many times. The DNA of the CDR3 is TGCAGTGCTCCTTCCGGTTCTAGCTACGAGCAGTACTTC. Amino acids: CSAPSGSSYEQYF. V gene TRBV20-1 combines with J gene TRBJ2-7; no definite D call. The CDR3 is 13 residues long. Deletions cut 5 bases from V and 3 bases from J, with 14 bases between. Germline lookup yields CDR1 DFQATT and CDR2 SNEGSKA (reference sequence).

The CDR3 sequence: CAISQSQGFQETQYF. DNA for the CDR3: TGTGCCATCAGCCAAAGCCAGGGATTCCAAGAGACCCAGTACTTC. The chain is built from TRBV10-3 and TRBJ2-5; D perhaps matches TRBD1 (5 bases). The CDR3 is 15 amino acids. Trimming pared 6 bases from V and 1 base from J, leaving 15 bases between. Germline CDR1 is ENHRY and CDR2 is SYGVKD.

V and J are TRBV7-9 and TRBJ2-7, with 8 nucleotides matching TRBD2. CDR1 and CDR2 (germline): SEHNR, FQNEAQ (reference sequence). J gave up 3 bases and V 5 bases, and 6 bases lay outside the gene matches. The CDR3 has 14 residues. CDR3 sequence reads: CASSVGLELYEQYF. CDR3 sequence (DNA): TGTGCCAGCAGCGTGGGACTAGAACTCTACGAGCAGTACTTC.

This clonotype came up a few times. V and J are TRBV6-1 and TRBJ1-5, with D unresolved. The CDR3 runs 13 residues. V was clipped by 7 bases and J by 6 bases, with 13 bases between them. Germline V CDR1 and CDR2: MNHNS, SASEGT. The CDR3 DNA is TGTGCCAGCACGACAAATCTGGGTCAGCCCCAGCATTTT. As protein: CASTTNLGQPQHF.